These 17 T cell receptor beta chains came from one sample sequenced in a study of identical twins. TCRdb processed the 5' RACE reads anew with MiXCR; each CDR3 protein has one entry. The sample records a few hundred thousand distinct CDR3 sequences, roughly 9.9% being singletons. This sample also appeared in a second study, on yellow fever vaccine responses in identical twins.

The sample was PBMCs. These receptors were taken from a woman aged 18 to 35 in good health.

V usage is TRBV6-5 and J usage is TRBJ2-6; maybe TRBD1 (5 bases). Trimming shortened V by 3 bases and J by 2 bases, and 11 bases separated the two germline ends. The germline gives CDR1 MNHEY, CDR2 SVGAGI. The CDR3 contains 16 residues. The CDR3 sequence: CASSYSGLPGANVLTF. The CDR3 DNA is TGTGCCAGCAGTTATTCAGGGCTCCCTGGGGCCAACGTCCTGACTTTC.

This chain links TRBV7-2 with TRBJ2-7; 12 nucleotides align to TRBD2. Germline V gene data show CDR1 as SGHTA and CDR2 as FQGNSA. Trimming cost V 1 base and J 1 base; bases outside gene matches: 5. The CDR3 is 17 amino acids. The CDR3 here is CASSLVQLAGGSYEQYF. The CDR3, as DNA: TGTGCCAGCAGCTTAGTACAGCTAGCGGGAGGGTCCTACGAGCAGTACTTC. The entire variable domain, with the rest obtained from reference TRBV7-2 and TRBJ2-7, is as follows: GAGVSQSPSNKVTEKGKDVELRCDPISGHTALYWYRQSLGQGLEFLIYFQGNSAPDKSGLPSDRFSAERTGGSVSTLTIQRTQQEDSAVYLCASSLVQLAGGSYEQYFGPGTRLTVT.

CDR3 DNA sequence: TGTGCCACCAGCAGAGTACGGGGAAAAGAGACCCAGTACTTC. Encoded protein: CATSRVRGKETQYF. The chain employs TRBV15 and TRBJ2-5; D might be TRBD2 (5 bases). The length of the CDR3 is 14 residues. Trimming left V 1 base short and J 3 bases short, with 9 bases between. Germline V gives CDR1 LNHNV, CDR2 YYDKDF (reference sequence).

CDR3 coding DNA: TGTGCCAGCAGCCGACTAGCGGGAGCGGGCGGGGAGCTGTTTTTT. It encodes CASSRLAGAGGELFF. The chain has TRBV6-2 or TRBV6-3 and TRBJ2-2, with 12 bases aligning to TRBD2. The CDR3 is 15 residues long. Germline V gene sequence: CDR1 MNHEY, CDR2 SVGEGT. V was clipped by 6 bases and J by 7 bases; unmatched bases: 6.

This clonotype was observed a handful of times. The chain employs TRBV3-1 and TRBJ2-7; D possibly uses TRBD1 or TRBD2 (5 bases each). Per germline, CDR1 LGHDT and CDR2 YNNKEL (reference sequence). The CDR3 consists of 18 residues. Between the trimmed V and J ends, which lost 2 bases and 5 bases, there was a span of 25 bases. The CDR3, as DNA: TGTGCCAGCAGCCAACGGGGCAGTCCCGAGGGGATAAAAAACGAGCAGTACTTC. It encodes CASSQRGSPEGIKNEQYF.

This clonotype showed up just a few times. The chain combines TRBV2 with TRBJ2-3; a weak D match, TRBD2 (5 bases). V was shortened by 6 bases and J by 4 bases, with 11 bases between the two germline ends. The CDR3 contains 13 residues. CDR1 is SNHLY and CDR2 is FYNNEI in the germline V gene. The chain's CDR3 is CASRAGWSDTQYF. CDR3 DNA: TGTGCCAGCAGGGCGGGCTGGTCAGATACGCAGTATTTT.

The sample holds many counts of this clonotype. CDR3 in DNA: TGTGCCAGCAGCCAAGATTGGTCAGGGACAGGGTCCCATGAGCAGTTCTTC. It yields the protein CASSQDWSGTGSHEQFF. V gene TRBV3-1 combines with J gene TRBJ2-1, with 9 bases matching TRBD1. The J segment lost 8 bases and the V segment lost 0 bases, leaving 11 bases of the junction unmatched. Germline loops: CDR1 LGHDT, CDR2 YNNKEL (reference sequence). The length of the CDR3 is 17 residues.

This clonotype was observed many times. J is TRBJ2-1 and V is TRBV12-3 or TRBV12-4; a possible D gene is TRBD2 (6 bases). The CDR3 length is 13 residues. Trimming left V 7 bases short and J 1 base short, with 8 bases between. CDR3 DNA: TGTGCCAGCAAGGAGGGATCCTACAATGAGCAGTTCTTC. Translation: CASKEGSYNEQFF.

CDR3: CSVRGTSGSRYNEQFF. The CDR3, as DNA: TGCAGCGTTCGGGGGACTAGCGGGAGTAGATACAATGAGCAGTTCTTC. The V gene is TRBV29-1, the J gene TRBJ2-1; 14 bases map to TRBD2. V shed 5 bases, J shed 4 bases, and the junction held 7 bases outside the gene matches. Germline CDR1 SQVTM, CDR2 ANQGSEA. This CDR3 contains 16 residues.

In its sample, this clonotype was seen a few times. The chain uses TRBV4-3 and TRBJ2-7; D possibly corresponds to TRBD1 (5 bases). CDR3 length: 14 residues. The germline V and J ends were trimmed by 3 bases and 4 bases, with 13 bases remaining between them. Germline V gene sequence: CDR1 LGHNA, CDR2 YSLEER. The DNA for the CDR3 is TGCGCCAGCAGCCAGTATGATGGGGCGTACGAGCAGTACTTC. Protein product: CASSQYDGAYEQYF.

This chain links TRBV20-1 with TRBJ2-7; D possibly corresponds to TRBD2 (5 bases). The CDR3 spans 17 residues. V gave up 6 bases and J gave up 5 bases, with 29 bases separating them. Germline V gives CDR1 DFQATT, CDR2 SNEGSKA (reference sequence). CDR3 nucleotide sequence: TGCAGTGCGTCTACCACACTTGTTTTAGGGAGAGAAGACGAGCAGTACTTC. It translates to CSASTTLVLGREDEQYF.

This clonotype was detected many times. The chain employs TRBV12-3 or TRBV12-4 and TRBJ2-3; 7 bases map to TRBD2. V lost 2 bases and J lost 4; bases outside the gene matches: 12. This CDR3 is built from 17 residues. The CDR3 reads CASSLSRGFFFADTQYF. DNA of the CDR3: TGTGCCAGCAGTTTATCGCGGGGGTTTTTTTTTGCAGATACGCAGTATTTT.

Ten or more counts support this clonotype. The genes are TRBV7-2 and TRBJ1-2; no firm D call. Germline lookup yields CDR1 SGHTA and CDR2 FQGNSA. This CDR3 contains 12 residues. V lost 3 bases, J lost 8 bases, and 10 bases lay in between. CDR3 nucleotide sequence: TGTGCCAGCAGCTTTCCCGGGGTGGGCTACACCTTC. Translation: CASSFPGVGYTF.

The J gene is TRBJ2-7, the V gene TRBV19; D gene unclear. Trimming pared 5 bases from V and 3 bases from J, leaving 11 bases between. Germline V gene lookup returns CDR1 LNHDA and CDR2 SQIVND (reference sequence). The CDR3 runs to 13 residues. The CDR3 coding sequence is TGTGCCAGTAGTTTCGGCGTTTACTACGAGCAGTACTTC. Protein sequence: CASSFGVYYEQYF.

This clonotype was observed a few times. The rearrangement joins TRBV14 to TRBJ2-2; D remains unclear. The germline gives CDR1 SGHDN, CDR2 FVKESK. V lost 8 bases to trimming and J lost 5 bases, with 18 bases between them. The CDR3 spans 15 residues. CDR3 in DNA: TGTGCCAGCCGCCTGGGTCCCCTTATGACCGGGGAGCTGTTTTTT. It is translated as CASRLGPLMTGELFF.

Only a few counts were recorded for this clonotype. This chain uses TRBV27 with TRBJ2-7, with D unclear. The CDR3 is 17 residues long. Trimming stripped 4 bases from V and 0 bases from J, with 19 bases between. The germline CDR1 and CDR2 sequences are MNHEY and SMNVEV (reference sequence). The CDR3 sequence: CASSYPPSPLSSYEQYF. CDR3 nucleotide sequence: TGTGCCAGCAGTTACCCGCCCAGTCCCCTGAGCTCCTACGAGCAGTACTTC.

This chain uses TRBV29-1 with TRBJ2-1, with unresolved D. The CDR3 runs to 11 residues. V lost 4 bases and J 7 bases, leaving 8 bases between the germline ends. The germline V gene encodes CDR1 SQVTM and CDR2 ANQGSEA. This CDR3 is CSVVYPNEQFF. The CDR3 nucleotides read TGCAGCGTTGTTTACCCTAATGAGCAGTTCTTC.